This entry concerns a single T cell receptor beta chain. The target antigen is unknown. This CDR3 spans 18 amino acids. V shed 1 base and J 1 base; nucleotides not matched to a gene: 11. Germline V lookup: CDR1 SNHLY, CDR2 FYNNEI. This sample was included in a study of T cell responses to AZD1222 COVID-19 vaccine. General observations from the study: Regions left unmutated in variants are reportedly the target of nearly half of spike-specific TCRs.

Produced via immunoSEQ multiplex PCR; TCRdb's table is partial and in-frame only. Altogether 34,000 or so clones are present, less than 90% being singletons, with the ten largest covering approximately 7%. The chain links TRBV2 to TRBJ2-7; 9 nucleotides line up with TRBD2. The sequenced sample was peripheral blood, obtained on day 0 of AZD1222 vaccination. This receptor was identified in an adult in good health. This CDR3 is CASSEEPFRREGSYEQYF. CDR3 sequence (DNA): TGTGCCAGCAGTGAAGAGCCGTTCAGGCGGGAGGGGTCCTACGAGCAGTACTTC.